A selection of T cell receptor beta chains follows, all from one sample in a study of shared clonotypes between healthy human individuals. The method was immunoSEQ multiplex PCR; TCRdb's version includes in-frame clones alone and lacks a portion of them. The sample contains 2.3 million or so clones, 80% to 95% of which appear only once. The specimen sequenced was naive CD4+ T cells from PBMCs. The receptor source for this set is a man aged 18 to 30 in good health. Some clones in this sample may be carry-over from other donors' samples. CDR3s include the opening cysteine and the closing phenylalanine or tryptophan. The order of the fields is clone size, V gene, D gene, J gene, CDR3 protein, CDR3 DNA. A D gene is named only where the DNA matches it firmly. Not all rows give a size; the values are once, few, many and, for expanded clones, a class.

clone_size: NA
v_call: TRBV5-4
d_call: NA
j_call: TRBJ2-2
cdr3_aa: CASSLVLGGDLTGELFF
cdr3_nt: TGTGCCAGCAGCTTGGTTCTCGGGGGAGATCTCACCGGGGAGCTGTTTTTT

clone_size: NA
v_call: TRBV11-2
d_call: NA
j_call: TRBJ1-5
cdr3_aa: CASSVGRNQPQHF
cdr3_nt: TGTGCCAGCAGCGTCGGAAGGAATCAGCCCCAGCATTTT

clone_size: NA
v_call: TRBV9
d_call: NA
j_call: TRBJ2-1
cdr3_aa: CASSVGRQLYNEQFF
cdr3_nt: TGTGCCAGCAGCGTGGGGAGACAGCTTTACAATGAGCAGTTCTTC

clone_size: few
v_call: TRBV28
d_call: NA
j_call: TRBJ1-5
cdr3_aa: CASSLWGGYQPQHF
cdr3_nt: TGTGCCAGCAGTTTATGGGGCGGCTATCAGCCCCAGCATTTT

clone_size: few
v_call: TRBV5-1
d_call: NA
j_call: TRBJ1-5
cdr3_aa: CASSTTAGAPQHF
cdr3_nt: TGCGCCAGCAGCACGACAGCAGGTGCGCCCCAGCATTTT

clone_size: NA
v_call: TRBV27
d_call: NA
j_call: TRBJ2-7
cdr3_aa: CASSLSRSGGASFYEQYF
cdr3_nt: TGTGCCAGCAGTTTATCAAGGTCTGGCGGGGCTAGTTTCTACGAGCAGTACTTC

clone_size: NA
v_call: TRBV11-2
d_call: NA
j_call: TRBJ2-1
cdr3_aa: CASSLGGSSYNEQFF
cdr3_nt: TGTGCCAGCAGCTTAGGGGGAAGCTCCTACAATGAGCAGTTCTTC

clone_size: NA
v_call: TRBV18
d_call: NA
j_call: TRBJ2-3
cdr3_aa: CASSPGRRGTDTQYF
cdr3_nt: TGTGCCAGCTCACCGGGCAGGCGAGGCACAGATACGCAGTATTTT

clone_size: once
v_call: TRBV9
d_call: TRBD1
j_call: TRBJ2-5
cdr3_aa: CASSPRTGWETQYF
cdr3_nt: TGTGCCAGCAGCCCCAGGACAGGGTGGGAGACCCAGTACTTC

clone_size: NA
v_call: TRBV2
d_call: NA
j_call: TRBJ2-2
cdr3_aa: CASSREQGAGELFF
cdr3_nt: TGTGCCAGCAGTCGGGAGCAGGGGGCCGGGGAGCTGTTTTTT

clone_size: NA
v_call: TRBV6-6
d_call: TRBD2
j_call: TRBJ2-2
cdr3_aa: CASSWTSGGFTGELFF
cdr3_nt: TGTGCCAGCAGCTGGACTAGCGGAGGGTTCACCGGGGAGCTGTTTTTT

clone_size: NA
v_call: TRBV14
d_call: TRBD1
j_call: TRBJ2-5
cdr3_aa: CASSLGTGAKTQYF
cdr3_nt: TGTGCCAGCAGCCTAGGGACAGGGGCCAAGACCCAGTACTTC

clone_size: NA
v_call: TRBV28
d_call: NA
j_call: TRBJ2-1
cdr3_aa: CASSPTSHTYNEQFF
cdr3_nt: TGTGCCAGCAGCCCGACTAGTCATACCTACAATGAGCAGTTCTTC

clone_size: NA
v_call: TRBV27
d_call: NA
j_call: TRBJ2-3
cdr3_aa: CASSARPDTQYF
cdr3_nt: TGTGCCAGCAGTGCCCGGCCAGATACGCAGTATTTT